This TCR beta chain was profiled in a study of T cell changes during pregnancy in multiple sclerosis. Using immunoSEQ multiplex PCR, the repertoire was profiled, and TCRdb retains in-frame clones only, with some absent. The repertoire has about 40,000 clones, 88% of them found once; the top ten carry 1.2%. CDR1 is SGDLS and CDR2 is YYNGEE in the germline V gene. Between the trimmed V and J ends, which lost 0 bases and 2 bases, there was a span of 12 bases. This CDR3 is 15 amino acids long. V is TRBV9 and J is TRBJ2-7, with D possibly TRBD1 on 5 matching bases. The receptor was derived from a female donor with multiple sclerosis, enrolled in a pregnancy study. The material sequenced was CD4+ T cells from peripheral blood mononuclear cells, taken in the second trimester of pregnancy. The CDR3 protein is CASSVAAGFPYEQYF. DNA for the CDR3: TGTGCCAGCAGCGTAGCGGCAGGGTTCCCCTACGAGCAGTACTTC.